The 26 T cell receptor beta chains below come from one sample, sequenced in a study of brain T cells in children with intractable seizures. Sequencing used immunoSEQ multiplex PCR; TCRdb keeps in-frame clones, though not all of them. The sample carries 340,000 or so clones, more than 85% recorded once. The time point here: blood from clinic visit 5 months post-surgery; TSC patient then seizure free. Sequences were derived from peripheral blood, sampled 5 to 6 months after surgery. The source of these receptors is a boy younger than two with tuberous sclerosis and intractable seizures.

The V and J genes are TRBV15 and TRBJ2-3; D is possibly TRBD2 (5 bases). This CDR3 contains 14 residues. Trimming removed 1 base at V and 0 bases at J, with 5 bases between. CDR1 and CDR2 from the germline V gene are LNHNV and YYDKDF (reference sequence). The CDR3 region has the DNA TGTGCCACCAGCAGAGGGACTAGCACAGATACGCAGTATTTT. Protein: CATSRGTSTDTQYF.

The chain couples TRBV7-9 to TRBJ2-3; 12 nucleotides match TRBD2. The junction had 3 bases not matched to a gene; V was cut back by 2 bases and J by 0 bases. The CDR3 is 17 residues long. Per germline, CDR1 SEHNR and CDR2 FQNEAQ (reference sequence). For the CDR3, the DNA is TGTGCCAGCAGCTTACGACTAGCGGGGGAGAGCACAGATACGCAGTATTTT. As protein: CASSLRLAGESTDTQYF.

The rearrangement links TRBV29-1 to TRBJ2-5; TRBD2 matches 10 bases. The CDR3 length is 17 residues. Germline CDR1 reads SQVTM; CDR2 reads ANQGSEA. V was clipped by 1 base and J by 6 bases; unmatched bases: 14. The CDR3 region has the DNA TGCAGCGTTGAAGGATCTGCTAGCGGGGGCTTCCGTCAGACCCAGTACTTC. It yields the protein CSVEGSASGGFRQTQYF.

The rearrangement joins TRBV6-5 to TRBJ2-4; a possible D gene is TRBD1 (8 bases). The CDR3 is 13 amino acids. V shed 10 bases and J shed 8 bases, with 18 bases lying between them. Germline CDR1 reads MNHEY; CDR2 reads SVGAGI. Here the CDR3 DNA reads TGTGCCACCAAGGACAGGGAGGGATACATTCAGTACTTC. Its protein product is CATKDREGYIQYF.

The V and J genes are TRBV7-2 and TRBJ1-1, with D uncertain. The germline V gene encodes CDR1 SGHTA and CDR2 FQGNSA. The CDR3 is 10 residues long. Deletions cut 5 bases from V and 11 bases from J, with 9 bases between. CDR3 in DNA: TGTGCCAGCAGCCCCCCAATCGCTTTCTTT. Its protein product is CASSPPIAFF.

To note about this clone: Other nucleotide sequences in the sample specify the same CDR3. The chain joins TRBV5-1 to TRBJ1-1, with D perhaps TRBD1 (5 bases). The CDR3 covers 14 residues. CDR1 and CDR2 (germline): SGHRS, YFSETQ. V lost 0 bases to trimming and J lost 5 bases, with 11 bases between them. The CDR3 DNA sequence: TGCGCCAGCAGCTTGGCGGTTGGGGGGACTGAAGCTTTCTTT. It is translated as CASSLAVGGTEAFF.

This chain links TRBV4-1 with TRBJ2-1; 9 positions agree with TRBD2. The V segment lost 0 bases and the J segment 9 bases; nucleotides outside the gene matches: 6. The CDR3 is 15 residues long. Germline V gene lookup returns CDR1 MGHRA and CDR2 YSYEKL. This CDR3 reads CASSQEAGGRGEQFF. The CDR3, as DNA: TGCGCCAGCAGCCAAGAGGCGGGGGGGCGGGGTGAGCAGTTCTTC.

The J gene is TRBJ1-4, the V gene TRBV7-9, with unresolved D. Between the trimmed V and J ends, which lost 1 base and 7 bases, there was a span of 7 bases. CDR3 length: 13 residues. CDR1 SEHNR and CDR2 FQNEAQ come from the germline V gene (reference sequence). CDR3 bases: TGTGCCAGCAGCTTAGGTGTAATTGAAAAACTGTTTTTT. It encodes CASSLGVIEKLFF.

The chain recombines TRBV27 with TRBJ2-1; possibly TRBD2 for D (6 bases). Per germline, CDR1 MNHEY and CDR2 SMNVEV (reference sequence). This CDR3 has 15 amino acids. V dropped 4 bases and J dropped 3 bases, with 13 bases sitting between them. CDR3 nucleotides: TGTGCCAGCAGTTCCCTAGCGAATAACTACAATGAGCAGTTCTTC. As protein: CASSSLANNYNEQFF.

This chain uses TRBV28 with TRBJ1-1; no reliable D call. This CDR3 has 14 amino acids. The germline V gene encodes CDR1 MDHEN and CDR2 SYDVKM. Trimming took 3 bases from V and 8 from J, leaving 16 bases between them. CDR3 DNA: TGTGCCAGCAGTTTCGCCTCAGTTGGACTAGAAGCTTTCTTT. As protein: CASSFASVGLEAFF.

The chain uses TRBV27 and TRBJ1-5; 10 nucleotides agree with TRBD1. This CDR3 is built from 15 residues. Looked up from germline, CDR1 is MNHEY and CDR2 is SMNVEV (reference sequence). The J segment lost 7 bases and the V segment lost 5 bases, leaving 8 bases of the junction unmatched. CDR3 coding DNA: TGTGCCAGCAGTCCTCGTTGGGACAGGGGACAGCCCCAGCATTTT. Translated: CASSPRWDRGQPQHF.

This chain connects TRBV4-1 to TRBJ2-3; D is undetermined. V lost 2 bases, J lost 4 bases, and 13 bases lay in between. Germline lookup yields CDR1 MGHRA and CDR2 YSYEKL. This CDR3 has 15 amino acids. The CDR3 is CASSQTILGADTQYF. The CDR3 bases are TGCGCCAGCAGCCAAACGATCCTAGGAGCAGATACGCAGTATTTT.

This rearrangement joins TRBV9 to TRBJ2-2; TRBD1 is a possible D gene (6 bases). CDR1 and CDR2 from the germline V gene are SGDLS and YYNGEE. Trimming stripped 4 bases from V and 4 bases from J, with 14 bases between. The CDR3 runs to 15 residues. CDR3 sequence (DNA): TGTGCCAGCAGCCTGGAAGGACAGTTCACCGGGGAGCTGTTTTTT. Translation gives CASSLEGQFTGELFF.

The genes are TRBV6-6 and TRBJ2-7, with TRBD2 identical over 7 bases. The CDR3 has 16 amino acids. The germline gives CDR1 MNHNY, CDR2 SVGAGI (reference sequence). The junction had 7 bases not matched to a gene; V was cut back by 0 bases and J by 2 bases. The CDR3 DNA follows: TGTGCCAGCAGTTACTCTTCTAGCGGACTTACCTACGAGCAGTACTTC. It encodes CASSYSSSGLTYEQYF.

The V gene is TRBV19, the J gene TRBJ1-3; 9 bases map to TRBD1. J gave up 0 bases and V 5 bases, and 8 bases lay outside the gene matches. The CDR3 is 17 residues long. Per the germline V gene, CDR1 is LNHDA and CDR2 is SQIVND (reference sequence). Here the CDR3 reads CASSLTGQGVSGNTIYF. The DNA of the CDR3 is TGTGCCAGTAGTCTAACGGGACAGGGAGTCTCTGGAAACACCATATATTTT.

The chain uses TRBV7-6 and TRBJ1-4; weak D call: TRBD1 (6 bases). The CDR3 length is 14 residues. The germline gives CDR1 SGHVS, CDR2 FNYEAQ. The V end was cut by 5 bases, the J end by 2 bases, with 9 bases between. CDR3 sequence reads: CASSQGITNEKLFF. CDR3 DNA sequence: TGTGCCAGCAGCCAGGGGATCACTAATGAAAAACTGTTTTTT.

The CDR3 sequence is CASSEDSWAMNTEAFF. CDR3 coding DNA: TGCGCCAGCAGTGAGGACAGCTGGGCGATGAACACTGAAGCTTTCTTT. The chain has TRBV10-2 and TRBJ1-1; TRBD1 is a possible D gene (5 bases). The V end lost 2 bases, the J end lost 0 bases, and 13 bases lay between the germline ends. The CDR3 sequence is 16 residues long. Germline loops: CDR1 WSHSY, CDR2 SAAADI.

The V gene is TRBV11-3, the J gene TRBJ2-7; possibly TRBD1 for D (6 bases). The V end lost 1 base, the J end lost 3 bases, and 10 bases lay between the germline ends. Germline CDR1 reads SGHNT; CDR2 reads YENEEA. This CDR3 contains 14 residues. The CDR3 DNA sequence: TGTGCCAGCAGCTTAGTGAGGGGGAGCTACGAGCAGTACTTC. Residues: CASSLVRGSYEQYF.

This clone was seen a single time. The chain has TRBV3-1 (or the pseudogene TRBV3-2) and TRBJ2-1, with D possibly TRBD2 on 7 matching bases. V was clipped by 3 bases and J by 5 bases, with 14 bases between them. The CDR3 loop spans 15 amino acids. The germline V gene encodes CDR1 LGHDT and CDR2 YNNKEL (reference sequence). CDR3 sequence (DNA): TGTGCCAGCAGCCAGGCGGGGGCCCCTGACAATGAGCAGTTCTTC. It is translated as CASSQAGAPDNEQFF.

The chain combines TRBV11-3 with TRBJ2-5; D not resolved. The CDR3 loop spans 13 amino acids. V lost 2 bases, J lost 7 bases, and 11 bases lay in between. In germline, CDR1 is SGHNT, CDR2 YENEEA. Written as DNA, the CDR3 is TGTGCCAGCAGCTTAACTGGGTGGGGGACCCAGTACTTC. Encoded protein: CASSLTGWGTQYF.

The gene calls are TRBV14 and TRBJ1-2; no definite D call. Germline V gene data show CDR1 as SGHDN and CDR2 as FVKESK. This CDR3 has 13 amino acids. V was cut by 4 bases and J by 4 bases, with 10 bases left in between. DNA of the CDR3: TGTGCCAGCAGCCCGGAGCGGTTCTATGGCTACACCTTC. Protein: CASSPERFYGYTF.

V and J are TRBV18 and TRBJ2-1; the D gene is possibly TRBD1 (5 bases). Trimming took 3 bases from V and 4 from J, leaving 16 bases between them. CDR1 KGHSH and CDR2 LQKENI come from the germline V gene. CDR3 length: 16 amino acids. The CDR3 sequence is CASSPPISQGYNEQFF. The CDR3 coding sequence is TGTGCCAGCTCACCCCCCATTTCGCAGGGATACAATGAGCAGTTCTTC.

This chain connects TRBV7-9 to TRBJ2-1; maybe TRBD2 (7 bases). Germline V lookup: CDR1 SEHNR, CDR2 FQNEAQ (reference sequence). The length of the CDR3 is 15 residues. V lost 5 bases to trimming and J lost 0 bases, with 11 bases between them. This CDR3 is CASSPGGHSYNEQFF. For the CDR3, the DNA is TGTGCCAGCAGCCCCGGGGGGCACTCCTACAATGAGCAGTTCTTC.

The chain combines TRBV7-9 with TRBJ1-2; D ambiguous. The V end was cut by 2 bases, the J end by 4 bases, with 14 bases between. Germline V gene data show CDR1 as SEHNR and CDR2 as FQNEAQ (reference sequence). This CDR3 region has 15 residues. DNA of the CDR3: TGTGCCAGCAGCTTAAACCAACTTCCTGGCTATGGCTACACCTTC. It codes for CASSLNQLPGYGYTF.

V is TRBV9 and J is TRBJ1-5; possible D gene TRBD1, 6 bases. The V end lost 0 bases, the J end lost 5 bases, and 6 bases lay between the germline ends. The CDR3 contains 13 residues. Germline V gene lookup returns CDR1 SGDLS and CDR2 YYNGEE. The CDR3, as DNA: TGTGCCAGCAGCGTAGGACAGGATCAGCCCCAGCATTTT. Encoded protein: CASSVGQDQPQHF.

This clone was counted once. The rearrangement links TRBV30 to TRBJ2-2, with D perhaps matching TRBD2 (6 bases). The CDR3 runs to 14 residues. V lost 0 bases and J lost 6, with 11 bases in between. The germline V gene encodes CDR1 GTSNPN and CDR2 SVGIG (reference sequence). CDR3 in amino acids: CAWSVGTSSGELFF. The CDR3 DNA reads as TGTGCCTGGAGTGTAGGAACTAGCTCCGGGGAGCTGTTTTTT.